These 30 T cell receptor beta chains were all obtained from the same sample, sequenced in a study of CD8+CD57+ T cells in acquired aplastic anemia. Genomic DNA, serving as template, underwent TCR beta VDJ and CDR3 profiling. TCRdb passed the reads through MiXCR, listing each CDR3 protein once. Here the sample spans hundreds of thousands of distinct CDR3 sequences, 45% to 65% being singletons. Sequencing was done on patients that had shown CD8+CD57+ cell expansion by flow cytometry. The sequenced sample consisted of sorted CD4+, CD8+, or CD8+CD57+ T cells (not recorded which) from PBMCs. The receptors were sampled from a human donor with aplastic anemia.

In this sample, this clonotype turned up many times. The CDR3 region is CASSLGLGSSGQETQYF. The CDR3 DNA reads as TGTGCCAGCAGCTTAGGGTTAGGGTCTAGCGGACAAGAGACCCAGTACTTC. The V call is TRBV13, the J call TRBJ2-5, with 7 bases fitting TRBD2. This CDR3 has 17 residues. Germline assignment: CDR1 PRHDT and CDR2 FYEKMQ (reference sequence). V trimming: 0 bases; J trimming: 2 bases; junction bases outside the gene matches: 9.

The genes are TRBV20-1 and TRBJ1-5; unclear D gene. The CDR3 sequence is 13 residues long. Trimming left V 0 bases short and J 2 bases short, with 5 bases between. Germline-derived CDR1 and CDR2 are DFQATT and SNEGSKA (reference sequence). CDR3 residues: CSARERGNQPQHF. The CDR3 DNA reads TGCAGTGCTAGAGAAAGGGGCAATCAGCCCCAGCATTTT.

This chain connects TRBV10-3 to TRBJ2-1; D gene ambiguous. This CDR3 spans 11 amino acids. Trimming pared 2 bases from V and 8 bases from J, leaving 4 bases between. Per germline, CDR1 ENHRY and CDR2 SYGVKD. The CDR3 loop is CAISEQDEQFF. The CDR3 DNA reads TGTGCCATCAGTGAGCAGGATGAGCAGTTCTTC.

This clonotype was seen ten or more times. The chain carries TRBV7-9 and TRBJ2-7, with D tentatively TRBD1 (7 bases). The CDR3 has 14 residues. Germline V gives CDR1 SEHNR, CDR2 FQNEAQ (reference sequence). V shed 2 bases and J shed 2 bases, with 10 bases lying between them. The CDR3 nucleotides read TGTGCCAGCAGCTTACCAGGGGGGCCCTACGAGCAGTACTTC. It codes for CASSLPGGPYEQYF.

This clonotype was seen more than once but under ten times. The CDR3, as DNA: TGTGCCATCAGTGGGCCTGAGACCCAGTACTTC. Amino acids: CAISGPETQYF. The rearrangement links TRBV10-3 to TRBJ2-5; D remains unclear. The CDR3 length is 11 residues. Trimming stripped 4 bases from V and 5 bases from J, with 5 bases between. The germline V gene has CDR1 ENHRY and CDR2 SYGVKD.

This chain links TRBV29-1 with TRBJ2-1; D is undetermined. The CDR3 consists of 10 residues. V lost 3 bases and J 8 bases, leaving 5 bases between the germline ends. Per germline, CDR1 SQVTM and CDR2 ANQGSEA. CDR3: CSVDIDEQFF. The CDR3 region has the DNA TGCAGCGTTGACATCGATGAGCAGTTCTTC.

V is TRBV2 and J is TRBJ1-5, with a tentative D call TRBD1 (6 bases). CDR3 length: 14 amino acids. V shed 8 bases and J shed 7 bases, with 18 bases lying between them. CDR1 and CDR2 from the germline V gene are SNHLY and FYNNEI. As DNA, the CDR3 is TGTGCCAGCGGGCGGACAGTCGGGGGGCAGCCCCAGCATTTT. It is translated as CASGRTVGGQPQHF. Complete variable domain (other parts from reference TRBV2 and TRBJ1-5): EPEVTQTPSHQVTQMGQEVILRCVPISNHLYFYWYRQILGQKVEFLVSFYNNEISEKSEIFDDQFSVERPDGSNFTLKIRSTKLEDSAMYFCASGRTVGGQPQHFGDGTRLSIL.

This clonotype has more than one count but fewer than ten. CDR3 sequence: CASSPRGGGGPYEQYF. Here the CDR3 DNA reads TGTGCCAGCAGCCCCCGGGGCGGCGGGGGGCCCTACGAGCAGTACTTC. The chain recombines TRBV7-6 with TRBJ2-7, with 8 bases aligning to TRBD2. Germline V gene data show CDR1 as SGHVS and CDR2 as FNYEAQ. This CDR3 has 16 amino acids. Trimming took 5 bases from V and 2 from J; bases not matched to a gene: 11. The full variable domain, completed using reference TRBV7-6 and TRBJ2-7, is GAGVSQSPRYKVTKRGQDVALRCDPISGHVSLYWYRQALGQGPEFLTYFNYEAQQDKSGLPNDRFSAERPEGSISTLTIQRTEQRDSAMYRCASSPRGGGGPYEQYFGPGTRLTVT.

This clonotype has at least ten counts. This rearrangement joins TRBV4-1 to TRBJ1-2; possibly TRBD1 for D (5 bases). Trimming shortened V by 4 bases and J by 0 bases, and 9 bases separated the two germline ends. CDR1 and CDR2 from the germline V gene are MGHRA and YSYEKL. The CDR3 totals 14 residues. The CDR3 DNA reads TGCGCCAGCAGCCCGGACAAAACTAACTATGGCTACACCTTC. This encodes CASSPDKTNYGYTF.

A word on this clonotype: The CDR3 does not close with the conserved phenylalanine or tryptophan, likely indicating a read error. The J gene is TRBJ2-5, the V gene TRBV7-7; D not certain. This CDR3 is 13 amino acids long. V lost 3 bases and J lost 6, with 11 bases in between. Per the germline V gene, CDR1 is SSHAT and CDR2 is FNYEAQ (reference sequence). CDR3 in DNA: TGTGCCAGCAGCTTGGCTTTACAAAAGACCCAGTACCTC. It codes for CASSLALQKTQYL.

The V and J genes are TRBV7-9 and TRBJ2-7; a possible D gene is TRBD1 (6 bases). The germline V and J ends were trimmed by 5 bases and 3 bases, with 14 bases remaining between them. The CDR3 loop spans 14 amino acids. From germline, CDR1 is SEHNR and CDR2 FQNEAQ (reference sequence). CDR3 bases: TGTGCCAGCAGCCCGACAGGAGGACTCTACGAGCAGTACTTC. Protein sequence: CASSPTGGLYEQYF.

This clonotype was detected many times. The chain carries TRBV7-7 and TRBJ2-3; the D is unclear. The CDR3 has 13 residues. The V gene lost 6 bases and the J gene lost 6 bases, with 13 bases spanning the gap. Germline-derived CDR1 and CDR2 are SSHAT and FNYEAQ (reference sequence). In nucleotides, the CDR3 is TGTGCCAGCAGTAGACGACTGGCGGATACGCAGTATTTT. It encodes CASSRRLADTQYF.

This clonotype was recorded many times. V gene TRBV5-4 combines with J gene TRBJ1-2, with a tentative D call TRBD1 (6 bases). The CDR3 loop spans 16 amino acids. Germline CDR1 SGHNT, CDR2 YYREEE (reference sequence). Deletions cut 2 bases from V and 4 bases from J, with 18 bases between. The CDR3 here is CASSLQGFGPSYGYTF. In nucleotides, the CDR3 is TGTGCCAGCAGCTTACAGGGCTTCGGTCCCTCCTATGGCTACACCTTC.

A word on this clonotype: Its ends do not fully match the called genes, so a read error is possible. The chain uses TRBV11-3 and TRBJ2-7; 7 bases are a match to TRBD1. Per the germline V gene, CDR1 is SGHNT and CDR2 is YENEEA. The CDR3 runs 15 residues. The CDR3 protein is CASSQEGASTYEQYF. Written as DNA, the CDR3 is TGCGCCAGCAGCCAAGAGGGGGCAAGTACCTACGAGCAGTACTTC.

This clonotype occurred many times. The V call is TRBV25-1, the J call TRBJ2-1, with 12 bases fitting TRBD2. The CDR3 is 13 amino acids. From germline, CDR1 is MGHDK and CDR2 SYGVNS. J was trimmed by 7 bases and V by 10 bases; bases with no gene match: 5. CDR3 DNA: TGTGCCACTGGACTAGCGGGAAGTAATGAGCAGTTCTTC. Protein product: CATGLAGSNEQFF.

This clonotype was found a few times. V usage is TRBV7-2 and J usage is TRBJ2-3; D gene ambiguous. The V end lost 4 bases, the J end lost 5 bases, and 7 bases lay between the germline ends. The CDR3 has 12 amino acids. CDR1 and CDR2 (germline): SGHTA, FQGNSA. The CDR3 nucleotides read TGTGCCAGCAGCTCGACGGGAGATACGCAGTATTTT. The encoded protein is CASSSTGDTQYF.

The gene calls are TRBV5-4 and TRBJ1-2; TRBD1 might be the D (5 bases). Germline V gene lookup returns CDR1 SGHNT and CDR2 YYREEE (reference sequence). There are 12 residues in the CDR3. With 7 bases removed from V and 2 bases from J, the gap between germline ends came to 9 bases. The CDR3 DNA follows: TGTGCCAGCGTGACAGAGAACTATGGCTACACCTTC. It translates to CASVTENYGYTF.

A few counts support this clonotype. The chain links TRBV3-1 to TRBJ2-3, with 10 positions matching TRBD1. CDR3 length: 17 residues. V gave up 1 base and J gave up 4 bases; unmatched junction bases: 8. The germline V gene has CDR1 LGHDT and CDR2 YNNKEL (reference sequence). The CDR3 coding sequence is TGTGCCAGCAGCCAAGCGGGCTGGGGGACAGGGGCAGATACGCAGTATTTT. Translation gives CASSQAGWGTGADTQYF.

The chain is built from TRBV7-8 and TRBJ2-7; unclear D gene. Trimming left V 2 bases short and J 5 bases short, with 16 bases between. This CDR3 is built from 15 residues. In germline, CDR1 is SGHVS, CDR2 FQNEAQ. CDR3 region: CASSLLDRPMDEQYF. CDR3 sequence (DNA): TGTGCCAGCAGCTTATTGGACCGCCCTATGGACGAGCAGTACTTC.

The chain employs TRBV7-8 and TRBJ1-6; 7 bases agree with TRBD1. The CDR3 spans 14 residues. Looked up from germline, CDR1 is SGHVS and CDR2 is FQNEAQ. V shed 3 bases and J 7 bases; nucleotides not matched to a gene: 3. CDR3 sequence: CASSFRDRNSPLHF. The CDR3 DNA sequence: TGTGCCAGCAGCTTCAGGGACAGAAATTCACCCCTCCACTTT.

The rearrangement uses TRBV28 and TRBJ1-2, with D hard to call. This CDR3 spans 13 amino acids. Germline V gene sequence: CDR1 MDHEN, CDR2 SYDVKM. With 4 bases removed from V and 4 bases from J, the gap between germline ends came to 10 bases. Written as DNA, the CDR3 is TGTGCCAGCAGTTCCGGCCCCATCTATGGCTACACCTTC. It codes for CASSSGPIYGYTF.

This clonotype occurred once. The chain employs TRBV2 and TRBJ1-3; D is unresolved. Germline values: CDR1 SNHLY, CDR2 FYNNEI. V lost 4 bases and J lost 4, with 8 bases in between. The CDR3 totals 13 residues. The CDR3 loop is CASSGARGNTIYF. Written as DNA, the CDR3 is TGTGCCAGCAGTGGAGCGCGAGGAAACACCATATATTTT.

The CDR3 bases are TGTGCCACCAGCAGGGACGGGACAGGTAACACTGAAGCTTTCTTT. As protein: CATSRDGTGNTEAFF. The J gene is TRBJ1-1, the V gene TRBV15; 8 nucleotides line up with TRBD1. The CDR3 totals 15 residues. With V trimmed by 3 bases and J by 2 bases, 5 bases remained unmatched. Germline V gene data show CDR1 as LNHNV and CDR2 as YYDKDF (reference sequence). The complete variable domain, with remaining parts taken from reference TRBV15 and TRBJ1-1, reads DAMVIQNPRYQVTQFGKPVTLSCSQTLNHNVMYWYQQKSSQAPKLLFHYYDKDFNNEADTPDNFQSRRPNTSFCFLDIRSPGLGDTAMYLCATSRDGTGNTEAFFGQGTRLTVV.

The V call is TRBV29-1, the J call TRBJ1-1; the D is unclear. V was clipped by 4 bases and J by 2 bases, with 8 bases between them. CDR1 is SQVTM and CDR2 is ANQGSEA in the germline V gene. The CDR3 has 12 amino acids. DNA for the CDR3: TGCAGCGTTGTACAGATAAACACTGAAGCTTTCTTT. This translates into CSVVQINTEAFF.

This clonotype has more than one count but fewer than ten. The chain combines TRBV24-1 with TRBJ2-3; no reliable D call. V was trimmed by 4 bases and J by 4 bases, leaving 20 bases between them. Germline loops: CDR1 KGHDR, CDR2 SFDVKD. The CDR3 is 17 amino acids. CDR3 DNA sequence: TGTGCCACCAGTGAGACGAGGTCCCCCTCAGGAGCAGATACGCAGTATTTT. Translation gives CATSETRSPSGADTQYF.

This clonotype appeared a single time. The chain links TRBV6-5 to TRBJ2-7, with 7 bases aligning to TRBD1. The CDR3 is 15 residues long. The trim removed 10 bases at V and 1 base at J, leaving 13 bases unmatched. From germline, CDR1 is MNHEY and CDR2 SVGAGI. Written as DNA, the CDR3 is TGTGCCACCCAGTCGTGGGGACAGAAGTCCTACGAGCAGTACTTC. Protein sequence: CATQSWGQKSYEQYF.

This clonotype has ten or more counts. The CDR3 is CASSVELAGGPGTDTQYF. CDR3 nucleotides: TGTGCCAGCAGCGTAGAACTAGCGGGAGGGCCGGGCACAGATACGCAGTATTTT. This chain connects TRBV9 to TRBJ2-3, with TRBD2 matching over 13 bases. Germline values: CDR1 SGDLS, CDR2 YYNGEE. V dropped 0 bases and J dropped 1; count of bases not matched to a gene: 5. The CDR3 is 18 residues long.

V gene TRBV7-9 combines with J gene TRBJ2-7; 16 nucleotides align to TRBD2. In germline, CDR1 is SEHNR, CDR2 FQNEAQ (reference sequence). Trimming at V came to 5 bases and at J to 1 base, leaving 2 bases not matched to a gene. The CDR3 length is 16 residues. CDR3 residues: CASSTGLAGGSYEQYF. DNA of the CDR3: TGTGCCAGCAGCACGGGACTAGCGGGGGGGTCCTACGAGCAGTACTTC.

The CDR3 protein is CATSDYQGRNTEAFF. The CDR3 nucleotides are TGTGCCACCAGCGACTACCAGGGGCGGAACACTGAAGCTTTCTTT. J is TRBJ1-1 and V is TRBV15; possibly TRBD1 for D (6 bases). The CDR3 has 15 amino acids. The V end lost 5 bases, the J end lost 1 base, and 14 bases lay between the germline ends. Germline CDR1 LNHNV, CDR2 YYDKDF (reference sequence).

This clonotype was observed at least ten times. CDR3 DNA sequence: TGTGCCAACGGCCTACAGGGTACCTACGAGCAGTACTTC. It encodes CANGLQGTYEQYF. This sequence joins TRBV2 and TRBJ2-7; a weak D match, TRBD1 (6 bases). The length of the CDR3 is 13 residues. With 10 bases removed from V and 2 bases from J, the gap between germline ends came to 15 bases. Germline V gene sequence: CDR1 SNHLY, CDR2 FYNNEI.